One sample yielded the 27 T cell receptor beta chains listed below, sequenced in a study of T cells in Graves' hyperthyroidism and ophthalmopathy. RNA transcripts provided the source from which TCR beta CDR3 regions were amplified. First-round RT-PCR of the TCR CDR3 relied on the HTBI primer set. TCRdb reanalysed the multiplex PCR reads using MiXCR and keeps one entry per CDR3 protein. This table has roughly 280,000 distinct CDR3 sequences, roughly 22% appearing once. The sample was blood. All receptors come from a man aged 25 to 40 with Graves' ophthalmopathy.

This clonotype has a handful of counts. The chain joins TRBV5-1 to TRBJ2-5, with D unresolved. This CDR3 is built from 13 residues. Germline V gene sequence: CDR1 SGHRS, CDR2 YFSETQ. V was shortened by 5 bases and J by 0 bases, with 8 bases between the two germline ends. The CDR3 coding sequence is TGCGCCAGCAGGGGTTCGGACCAAGAGACCCAGTACTTC. Translating gives CASRGSDQETQYF.

Details on this clonotype: The CDR3 ends on some other residue instead of the conserved phenylalanine or tryptophan, so this is likely a read error. The chain combines TRBV7-2 with TRBJ1-1; D may be TRBD1 (6 bases). The CDR3 extends over 14 amino acids. Germline V gives CDR1 SGHTA, CDR2 FQGNSA. V shed 5 bases and J shed 4 bases, with 14 bases lying between them. CDR3 loop: CASSPQGSGTEAFL. The DNA for the CDR3 is TGTGCCAGCAGCCCTCAGGGGTCTGGCACTGAAGCTTTCCTT.

This clonotype was found a few times. This rearrangement joins TRBV6-2 or TRBV6-3 to TRBJ2-1, with TRBD2 matching 10 bases. The CDR3 sequence is 17 residues long. With V trimmed by 5 bases and J by 4 bases, 11 bases remained unmatched. The V gene's germline CDR1 is MNHEY and CDR2 SVGEGT. The CDR3 loop reads CASSRWSSGGYYNEQFF. The CDR3 DNA reads as TGTGCCAGCAGTCGTTGGTCTAGCGGGGGATATTACAATGAGCAGTTCTTC.

On this clonotype itself: Because it lacks the conserved phenylalanine or tryptophan at the end, this CDR3 is likely a read error. This chain joins TRBV5-1 and TRBJ2-7; the D is unclear. The CDR3 has 13 residues. V was shortened by 2 bases and J by 3 bases, with 9 bases between the two germline ends. Germline V lookup: CDR1 SGHRS, CDR2 YFSETQ. This CDR3 reads CASSFGGYYEQYL. The CDR3 bases are TGCGCCAGCAGCTTCGGCGGATACTACGAGCAGTACCTC.

The genes are TRBV19 and TRBJ1-5; maybe TRBD1 (6 bases). Trimming left V 6 bases short and J 5 bases short, with 14 bases between. Germline V gene data show CDR1 as LNHDA and CDR2 as SQIVND (reference sequence). The CDR3 loop spans 14 amino acids. CDR3 amino acids: CASRGGQGYQPQHF. In DNA, the CDR3 is TGTGCCAGTAGAGGGGGTCAGGGCTATCAGCCCCAGCATTTT.

There are a few counts of this clonotype. This CDR3 is CASSFRSGKGPIDTQYF. CDR3 coding DNA: TGTGCCAGCAGTTTCCGGAGCGGGAAGGGCCCCATTGATACGCAGTATTTT. The V call is TRBV28, the J call TRBJ2-3, with TRBD2 matching over 7 bases. Trimming took 3 bases from V and 6 from J; bases not matched to a gene: 15. CDR1 and CDR2 from the germline V gene are MDHEN and SYDVKM. There are 17 residues in the CDR3.

V gene TRBV25-1 combines with J gene TRBJ1-5; possibly TRBD1 for D (5 bases). The CDR3 is 15 residues long. V dropped 3 bases and J dropped 4 bases, with 13 bases sitting between them. Germline CDR1 is MGHDK and CDR2 is SYGVNS. Written as DNA, the CDR3 is TGTGCCAGCAGTGAGGGACGGACGACTAATCAGCCCCAGCATTTT. This sequence encodes CASSEGRTTNQPQHF.

The chain links TRBV11-3 to TRBJ2-3; the match to TRBD2 covers 7 bases. In germline, CDR1 is SGHNT, CDR2 YENEEA. After removal of 1 base from V and 2 bases from J, the junction contained 6 bases not matched to a gene. The CDR3 is made up of 16 amino acids. CDR3 bases: TGTGCCAGCAGCTTAGGACTAGCCTACGACACAGATACGCAGTATTTT. This codes for CASSLGLAYDTDTQYF.

J is TRBJ2-2 and V is TRBV25-1; D remains ambiguous. This CDR3 has 13 residues. Germline V gene data show CDR1 as MGHDK and CDR2 as SYGVNS. V gave up 0 bases and J gave up 4 bases, with 3 bases separating them. The CDR3 DNA sequence: TGTGCCAGCAGTGAATATACCACCGGGGAGCTGTTTTTT. Amino acids: CASSEYTTGELFF.

This clonotype has ten or more counts. The chain is built from TRBV18 and TRBJ1-5; TRBD1 agrees at 7 bases. There are 14 residues in the CDR3. Germline assignment: CDR1 KGHSH and CDR2 LQKENI. With 2 bases clipped from V and 5 bases from J, the junction kept 3 bases outside the gene matches. This CDR3 reads CASSPTRGDQPQHF. The CDR3, as DNA: TGTGCCAGCTCACCAACCAGGGGGGATCAGCCCCAGCATTTT.

This clonotype turned up a few times. The chain employs TRBV11-2 and TRBJ1-5, with D uncertain. The CDR3 totals 13 residues. Trimming removed 5 bases at V and 10 bases at J, with 15 bases between. Germline loops: CDR1 SGHAT, CDR2 FQNNGV. The chain's CDR3 is CASSPDQVHPQHF. The CDR3 region has the DNA TGTGCCAGCAGCCCCGACCAAGTCCACCCCCAGCATTTT. Full variable domain (outside the CDR3, taken from reference TRBV11-2 and TRBJ1-5): EAGVAQSPRYKIIEKRQSVAFWCNPISGHATLYWYQQILGQGPKLLIQFQNNGVVDDSQLPKDRFSAERLKGVDSTLKIQPAKLEDSAVYLCASSPDQVHPQHFGDGTRLSIL.

V usage is TRBV12-3 or TRBV12-4 and J usage is TRBJ1-5, with 7 positions matching TRBD1. CDR3 size: 18 residues. V lost 0 bases, J lost 3 bases, and 11 bases stayed unmatched. CDR3 sequence reads: CASSLAGQGVYNNQPQHF. The CDR3 region has the DNA TGTGCCAGCAGTTTAGCGGGGCAGGGGGTATACAACAATCAGCCCCAGCATTTT.

The rearrangement uses TRBV5-1 and TRBJ1-3; tentatively, D is TRBD1 (5 bases). V lost 3 bases and J 0 bases, leaving 10 bases between the germline ends. CDR1 and CDR2 from the germline V gene are SGHRS and YFSETQ. This CDR3 region has 15 residues. CDR3 in DNA: TGCGCCAGCAGCTACGCGGGGGGCTCTGGAAACACCATATATTTT. This sequence encodes CASSYAGGSGNTIYF.

The chain carries TRBV19 and TRBJ1-4; a possible D gene is TRBD1 (6 bases). The V end was cut by 1 base, the J end by 8 bases, with 11 bases between. The CDR3 consists of 14 residues. Germline assignment: CDR1 LNHDA and CDR2 SQIVND (reference sequence). The CDR3 sequence is CASSIGGGREKLFF. CDR3 nucleotide sequence: TGTGCCAGTAGTATAGGTGGGGGGCGAGAAAAACTGTTTTTT.

This chain links TRBV27 with TRBJ2-6; 9 bases line up with TRBD1. The CDR3 is 21 residues long. The ends lost 0 bases at V and 4 bases at J; junction bases unmatched: 16. The germline CDR1 and CDR2 sequences are MNHEY and SMNVEV (reference sequence). The CDR3 is CASSLSLPGQGVGTGANVLTF. CDR3 DNA: TGTGCCAGCAGTTTATCGCTCCCGGGACAGGGCGTAGGGACCGGGGCCAACGTCCTGACTTTC.

The table lists this clonotype with many counts. This chain links TRBV7-2 with TRBJ1-6; D not certain. The CDR3 is 14 amino acids. Germline V gene data show CDR1 as SGHTA and CDR2 as FQGNSA. With 1 base removed from V and 5 bases from J, the gap between germline ends came to 6 bases. DNA of the CDR3: TGTGCCAGCAGCTTAGTCCCAAATAATTCACCCCTCCACTTT. This codes for CASSLVPNNSPLHF.

This clonotype was found a few times. The rearrangement joins TRBV12-3 or TRBV12-4 to TRBJ2-5, with D tentatively TRBD1 (7 bases). The CDR3 is 16 amino acids. V gave up 8 bases and J gave up 2 bases, with 21 bases separating them. CDR3 bases: TGTGCCAGCGCCCGGGGGCAGGGGGTACTTCAAGAGACCCAGTACTTC. Amino acid sequence: CASARGQGVLQETQYF.

In its sample, this clonotype was seen a few times. This rearrangement joins TRBV15 to TRBJ2-5, with 10 positions matching TRBD1. Germline V gene sequence: CDR1 LNHNV, CDR2 YYDKDF (reference sequence). J was trimmed by 2 bases and V by 4 bases; bases with no gene match: 4. The CDR3 runs 15 residues. The CDR3 loop reads CATSTRTGGQETQYF. The CDR3 coding sequence is TGTGCCACCAGCACGCGGACAGGGGGACAAGAGACCCAGTACTTC.

With regard to this clonotype: This sequence may be a read error, since a much larger clone differs from it by one base. The CDR3: CASGRGQGSYEQYF. Here the CDR3 DNA reads TGTGCCAGCGGAAGGGGACAGGGGTCCTACGAGCAGTACTTC. V is TRBV12-3 or TRBV12-4 and J is TRBJ2-7, with 10 bases that match TRBD1. J was trimmed by 1 base and V by 8 bases; bases with no gene match: 5. The CDR3 runs to 14 residues.

The chain has TRBV5-6 and TRBJ1-2; TRBD1 is a possible D gene (5 bases). Germline CDR1 and CDR2: SGHDT and YYEEEE. Trimming took off 4 bases at V and 7 bases at J, with 23 bases between the two ends. The CDR3 length is 16 residues. In DNA, the CDR3 is TGTGCCAGCAGCCCGATTCTCGACACCGGGGCCTTTGGCTACACCTTC. Its protein is CASSPILDTGAFGYTF.

The V call is TRBV20-1, the J call TRBJ2-2; 14 bases align to TRBD2. This CDR3 has 17 amino acids. The trim removed 7 bases at V and 4 bases at J, leaving 11 bases unmatched. The germline gives CDR1 DFQATT, CDR2 SNEGSKA (reference sequence). CDR3 sequence (DNA): TGCAGTGTCGGGACTAGCGGGAGAGGGGGGGCCACCGGGGAGCTGTTTTTT. Amino acid sequence: CSVGTSGRGGATGELFF.

Many counts were recorded for this clonotype. The rearrangement links TRBV6-1 to TRBJ1-5, with TRBD1 matching 9 bases. The CDR3 has 15 residues. With 5 bases clipped from V and 5 bases from J, the junction kept 7 bases outside the gene matches. CDR1 is MNHNS, CDR2 SASEGT, per germline. The CDR3 loop is CASSLTGTGHQPQHF. CDR3 nucleotide sequence: TGTGCCAGCAGTTTGACCGGGACAGGGCATCAGCCCCAGCATTTT.

This clonotype was seen only a few times. The junction shows a germline mismatch at one end, possibly a read error. The rearrangement uses TRBV2 and TRBJ1-1; maybe TRBD1 (6 bases). This CDR3 is 13 amino acids long. Germline V gives CDR1 SNHLY, CDR2 FYNNEI. The CDR3 region is CASRQDRNTEASF. CDR3 nucleotides: TGTGCCAGCAGACAAGACAGGAACACTGAAGCTTCCTTT.

This clonotype was picked up a small number of times. The V call is TRBV6-2 or TRBV6-3, the J call TRBJ2-1; 14 nucleotides line up with TRBD2. J lost 13 bases, V lost 6 bases, and 11 bases had no gene match. The CDR3 totals 15 residues. Germline V CDR1 and CDR2: MNHEY, SVGEGT. Here the CDR3 DNA reads TGTGCCAGCAGGAAGGGGGGACTAGCGGGAGATTTCCAGTTCTTC. Translation: CASRKGGLAGDFQFF.

The chain carries TRBV10-1 and TRBJ2-7; D may correspond to TRBD1 or TRBD2 (5 bases each). The V gene's germline CDR1 is WNHNN and CDR2 SYGVQD (reference sequence). Trimming took 2 bases from V and 2 from J, leaving 10 bases between them. The CDR3 loop spans 14 amino acids. CDR3 region: CASSEPGRPYEQYF. The CDR3 DNA follows: TGCGCCAGCAGTGAGCCGGGACGGCCCTACGAGCAGTACTTC.

The chain uses TRBV29-1 and TRBJ2-1; D might be TRBD1 or TRBD2, each matching 5 bases. The CDR3 totals 13 residues. Between the trimmed V and J ends, which lost 5 bases and 4 bases, there was a span of 12 bases. Germline CDR1 and CDR2: SQVTM and ANQGSEA. The CDR3 here is CSVLRDRYNEQFF. CDR3 nucleotide sequence: TGCAGCGTTTTACGGGACCGATACAATGAGCAGTTCTTC.

This clonotype was recorded at least ten times. This chain uses TRBV7-9 with TRBJ2-1, with 13 bases that match TRBD2. V shed 4 bases, J shed 7 bases, and the junction held 4 bases outside the gene matches. The CDR3 is 15 residues long. Per the germline V gene, CDR1 is SEHNR and CDR2 is FQNEAQ (reference sequence). The CDR3 DNA reads TGTGCCAGCAGCTCCGGGACTAGCGGGAAGAATGAGCAGTTCTTC. Translated, it gives CASSSGTSGKNEQFF. Drawing the rest from reference TRBV7-9 and TRBJ2-1, the complete variable domain is DTGVSQNPRHKITKRGQNVTFRCDPISEHNRLYWYRQTLGQGPEFLTYFQNEAQLEKSRLLSDRFSAERPKGSFSTLEIQRTEQGDSAMYLCASSSGTSGKNEQFFGPGTRLTVL.